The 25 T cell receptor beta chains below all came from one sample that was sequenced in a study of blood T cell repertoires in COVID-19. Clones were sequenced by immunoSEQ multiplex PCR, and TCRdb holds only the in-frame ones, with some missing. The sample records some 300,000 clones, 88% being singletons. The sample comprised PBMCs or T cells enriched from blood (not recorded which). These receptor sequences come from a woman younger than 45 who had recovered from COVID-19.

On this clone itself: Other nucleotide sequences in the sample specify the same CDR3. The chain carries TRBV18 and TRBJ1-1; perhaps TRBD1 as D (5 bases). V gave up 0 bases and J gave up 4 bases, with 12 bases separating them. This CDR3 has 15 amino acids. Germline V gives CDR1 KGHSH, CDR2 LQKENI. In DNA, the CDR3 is TGTGCCAGCTCACCACCGGGGGGTTTGGGCACTGAAGCTTTCTTT. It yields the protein CASSPPGGLGTEAFF.

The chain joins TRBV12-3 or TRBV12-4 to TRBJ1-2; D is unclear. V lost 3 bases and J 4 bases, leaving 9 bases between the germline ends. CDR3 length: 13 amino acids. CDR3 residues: CASSFVGGYGYTF. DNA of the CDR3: TGTGCCAGCAGTTTCGTAGGCGGCTATGGCTACACCTTC.

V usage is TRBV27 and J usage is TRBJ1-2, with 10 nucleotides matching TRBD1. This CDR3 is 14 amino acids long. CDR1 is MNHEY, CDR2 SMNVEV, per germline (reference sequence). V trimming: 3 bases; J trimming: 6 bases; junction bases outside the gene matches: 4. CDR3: CASSLTGGANGYTF. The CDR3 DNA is TGTGCCAGCAGTTTGACAGGGGGCGCAAATGGCTACACCTTC.

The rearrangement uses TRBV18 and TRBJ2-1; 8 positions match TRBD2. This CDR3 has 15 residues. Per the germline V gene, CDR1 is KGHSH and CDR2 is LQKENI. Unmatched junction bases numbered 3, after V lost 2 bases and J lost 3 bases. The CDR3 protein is CASSPGAGGYNEQFF. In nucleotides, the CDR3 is TGTGCCAGCTCACCAGGGGCGGGAGGCTACAATGAGCAGTTCTTC. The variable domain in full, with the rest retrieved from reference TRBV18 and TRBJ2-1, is NAGVMQNPRHLVRRRGQEARLRCSPMKGHSHVYWYRQLPEEGLKFMVYLQKENIIDESGMPKERFSAEFPKEGPSILRIQQVVRGDSAAYFCASSPGAGGYNEQFFGPGTRLTVL.

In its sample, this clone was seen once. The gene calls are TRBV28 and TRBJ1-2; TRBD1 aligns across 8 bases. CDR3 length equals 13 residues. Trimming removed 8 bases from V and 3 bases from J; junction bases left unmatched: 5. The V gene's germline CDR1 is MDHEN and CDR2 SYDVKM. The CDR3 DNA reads TGTGCCAGCGGACCGGGACAGGACTATGGCTACACCTTC. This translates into CASGPGQDYGYTF.

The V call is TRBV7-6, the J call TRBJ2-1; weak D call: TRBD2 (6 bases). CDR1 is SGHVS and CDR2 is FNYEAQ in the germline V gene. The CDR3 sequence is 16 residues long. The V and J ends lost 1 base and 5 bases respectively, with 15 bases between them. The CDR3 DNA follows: TGTGCCAGCAGCTTAGTTACGGGGGAAAGAGACAATGAGCAGTTCTTC. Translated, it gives CASSLVTGERDNEQFF.

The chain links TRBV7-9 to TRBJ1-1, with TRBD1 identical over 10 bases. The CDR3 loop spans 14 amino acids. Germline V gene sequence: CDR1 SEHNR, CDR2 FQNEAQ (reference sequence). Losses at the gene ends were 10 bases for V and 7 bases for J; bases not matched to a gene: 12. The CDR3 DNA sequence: TGTGCCACCCTCCGGGACAGGGGTTCGGGTGAAGCTTTCTTT. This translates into CATLRDRGSGEAFF.

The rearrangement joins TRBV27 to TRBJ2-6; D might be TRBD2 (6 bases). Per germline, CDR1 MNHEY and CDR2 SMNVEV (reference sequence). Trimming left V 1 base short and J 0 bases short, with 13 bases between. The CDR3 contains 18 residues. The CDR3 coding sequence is TGTGCCAGCAGTTTATATTGGGTGGGAGGCTCTGGGGCCAACGTCCTGACTTTC. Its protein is CASSLYWVGGSGANVLTF.

CDR3 region: CASSQETSGLTSEFF. In DNA, the CDR3 is TGTGCCAGCAGTCAAGAGACTAGCGGGCTAACGTCGGAGTTCTTC. The chain employs TRBV2 and TRBJ2-1; 10 nucleotides match TRBD2. Germline V gene lookup returns CDR1 SNHLY and CDR2 FYNNEI. Trimming at V came to 5 bases and at J to 14 bases, leaving 15 bases not matched to a gene. The CDR3 has 15 amino acids.

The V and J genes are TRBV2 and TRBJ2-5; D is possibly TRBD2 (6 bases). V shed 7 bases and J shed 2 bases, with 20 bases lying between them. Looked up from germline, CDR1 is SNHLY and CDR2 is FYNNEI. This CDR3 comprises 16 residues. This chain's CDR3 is CASNLRGGLTQETQYF. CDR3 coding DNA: TGTGCCAGCAACTTACGCGGAGGACTAACTCAAGAGACCCAGTACTTC.

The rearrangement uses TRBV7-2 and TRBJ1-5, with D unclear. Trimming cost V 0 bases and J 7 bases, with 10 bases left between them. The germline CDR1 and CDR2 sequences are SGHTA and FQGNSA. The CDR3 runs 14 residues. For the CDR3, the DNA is TGTGCCAGCAGCTTAGCGCTGACAAGCCAGCCCCAGCATTTT. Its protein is CASSLALTSQPQHF.

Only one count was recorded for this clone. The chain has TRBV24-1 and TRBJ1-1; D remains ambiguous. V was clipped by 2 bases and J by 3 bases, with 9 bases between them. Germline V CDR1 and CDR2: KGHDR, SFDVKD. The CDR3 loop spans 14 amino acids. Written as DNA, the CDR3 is TGTGCCACCAGTGATTCCTCTCCCCACACTGAAGCTTTCTTT. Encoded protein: CATSDSSPHTEAFF.

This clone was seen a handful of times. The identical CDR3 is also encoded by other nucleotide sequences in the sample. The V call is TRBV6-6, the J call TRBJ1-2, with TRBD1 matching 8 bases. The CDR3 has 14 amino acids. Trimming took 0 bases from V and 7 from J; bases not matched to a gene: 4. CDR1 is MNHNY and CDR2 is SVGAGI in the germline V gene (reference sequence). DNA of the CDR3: TGTGCCAGCAGTTACTCGAACAGGGGGACTGGCTACACCTTC. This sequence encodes CASSYSNRGTGYTF.

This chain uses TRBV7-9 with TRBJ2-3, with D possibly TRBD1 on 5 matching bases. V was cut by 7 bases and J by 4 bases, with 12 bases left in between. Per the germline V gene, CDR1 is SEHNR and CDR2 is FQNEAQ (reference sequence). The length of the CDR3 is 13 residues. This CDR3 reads CASTARVSDTQYF. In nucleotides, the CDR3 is TGTGCCAGCACCGCCAGGGTCTCAGATACGCAGTATTTT.

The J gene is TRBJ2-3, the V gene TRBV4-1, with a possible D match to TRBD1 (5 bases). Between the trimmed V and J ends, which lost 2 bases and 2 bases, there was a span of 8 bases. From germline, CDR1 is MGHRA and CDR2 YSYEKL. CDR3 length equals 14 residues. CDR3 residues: CASSQKGFTDTQYF. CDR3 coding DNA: TGCGCCAGCAGCCAAAAGGGGTTCACAGATACGCAGTATTTT.

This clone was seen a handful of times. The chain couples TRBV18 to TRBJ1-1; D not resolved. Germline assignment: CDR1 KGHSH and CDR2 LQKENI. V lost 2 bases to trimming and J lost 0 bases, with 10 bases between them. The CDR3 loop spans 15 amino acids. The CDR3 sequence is CASSPTAFMNTEAFF. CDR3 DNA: TGTGCCAGCTCACCAACAGCTTTCATGAACACTGAAGCTTTCTTT.

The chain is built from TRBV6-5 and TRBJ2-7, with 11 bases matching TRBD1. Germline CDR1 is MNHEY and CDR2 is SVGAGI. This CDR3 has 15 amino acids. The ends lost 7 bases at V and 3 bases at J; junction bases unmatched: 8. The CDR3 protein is CASNPAGTGGYEQYF. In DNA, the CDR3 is TGTGCCAGCAACCCAGCCGGGACAGGGGGCTACGAGCAGTACTTC.

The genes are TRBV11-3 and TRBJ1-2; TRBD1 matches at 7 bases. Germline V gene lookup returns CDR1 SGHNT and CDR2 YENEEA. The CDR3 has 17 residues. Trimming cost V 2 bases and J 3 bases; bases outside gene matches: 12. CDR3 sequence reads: CASSLSPRQGGDYGYTF. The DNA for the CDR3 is TGTGCCAGCAGCTTATCCCCCCGACAGGGCGGAGACTATGGCTACACCTTC.

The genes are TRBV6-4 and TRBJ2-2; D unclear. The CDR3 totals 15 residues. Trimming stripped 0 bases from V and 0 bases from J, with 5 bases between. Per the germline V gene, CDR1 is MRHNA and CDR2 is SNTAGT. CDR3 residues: CASSDSFANTGELFF. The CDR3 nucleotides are TGTGCCAGCAGTGACTCATTCGCGAACACCGGGGAGCTGTTTTTT.

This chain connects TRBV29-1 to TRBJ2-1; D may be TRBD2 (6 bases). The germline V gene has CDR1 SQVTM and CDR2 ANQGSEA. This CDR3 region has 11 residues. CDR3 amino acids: CGSGLNNEQFF. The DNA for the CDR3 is TGCGGTTCCGGACTAAACAATGAGCAGTTCTTC.

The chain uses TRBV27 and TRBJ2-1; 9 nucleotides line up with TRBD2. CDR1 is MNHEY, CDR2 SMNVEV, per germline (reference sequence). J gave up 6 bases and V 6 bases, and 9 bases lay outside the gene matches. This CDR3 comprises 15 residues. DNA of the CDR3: TGTGCCAGCAGAATTTCTAGCGGGAAAAGCAATGAGCAGTTCTTC. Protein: CASRISSGKSNEQFF.

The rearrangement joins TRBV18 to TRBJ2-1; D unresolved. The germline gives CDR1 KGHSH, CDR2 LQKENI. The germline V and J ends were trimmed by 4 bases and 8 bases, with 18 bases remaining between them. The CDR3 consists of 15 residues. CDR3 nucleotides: TGTGCCAGCTCACGCGGCGATCGTATCTCGGATGAGCAGTTCTTC. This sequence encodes CASSRGDRISDEQFF.

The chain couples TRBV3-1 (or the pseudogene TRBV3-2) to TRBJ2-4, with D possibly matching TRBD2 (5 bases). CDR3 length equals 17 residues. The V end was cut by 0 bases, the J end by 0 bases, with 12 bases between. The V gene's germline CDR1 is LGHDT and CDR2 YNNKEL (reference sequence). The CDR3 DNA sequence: TGTGCCAGCAGCCAAGACTACGCCGGGGTAGCCAAAAACATTCAGTACTTC. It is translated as CASSQDYAGVAKNIQYF.

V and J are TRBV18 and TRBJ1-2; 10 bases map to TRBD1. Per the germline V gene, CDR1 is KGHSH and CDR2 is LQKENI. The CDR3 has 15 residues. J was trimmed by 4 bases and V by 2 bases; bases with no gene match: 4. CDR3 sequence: CASSPGTGVIYGYTF. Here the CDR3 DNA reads TGTGCCAGCTCACCAGGGACAGGGGTTATCTATGGCTACACCTTC.

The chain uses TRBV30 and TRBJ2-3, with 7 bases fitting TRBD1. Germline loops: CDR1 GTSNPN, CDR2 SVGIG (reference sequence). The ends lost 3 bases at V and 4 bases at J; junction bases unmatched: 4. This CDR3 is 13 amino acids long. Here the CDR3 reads CAWSATGPDTQYF. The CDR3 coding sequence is TGTGCCTGGAGCGCGACAGGGCCAGATACGCAGTATTTT.